This T cell receptor (beta chain) came from a study of immune heterogeneity within non-small cell lung tumors. A multiplex PCR containing 32 V primers and 13 J primers was used to amplify TCR beta CDR3. TCRdb passed the multiplex PCR reads through MiXCR, listing each CDR3 protein once. The sample consists of approximately 6,000 distinct CDR3 sequences, about 20% of them appearing once. Template was bulk tumor genomic DNA, around 600 ng per sample. During surgery, each primary tumor gave multiple biopsies spaced as far apart as possible. Surgery that was curative in intent was performed on patients with untreated, newly diagnosed non-small cell lung cancer. Comment on this clonotype: Its specificity is not known. The junction differs from germline at one of its ends, possibly a read error.

Study observations and caveats: Identical dominant CDR3 beta clonotypes were found recurring across a patient's tumor sites, along with site-unique high-frequency clones.

The clonotype originates from a female donor with non-small cell lung cancer. The sequencing sample was made of lung tumor tissue.

The CDR3 protein is CASTLEFGDEQYF. The CDR3 nucleotides read TGTGCCAGCACCTTAGAGTTTGGGGACGAGCAGTACTTC. The chain recombines TRBV7-8 with TRBJ2-7; D is unclear. The CDR3 loop spans 13 amino acids. The V gene's germline CDR1 is SGHVS and CDR2 FQNEAQ.